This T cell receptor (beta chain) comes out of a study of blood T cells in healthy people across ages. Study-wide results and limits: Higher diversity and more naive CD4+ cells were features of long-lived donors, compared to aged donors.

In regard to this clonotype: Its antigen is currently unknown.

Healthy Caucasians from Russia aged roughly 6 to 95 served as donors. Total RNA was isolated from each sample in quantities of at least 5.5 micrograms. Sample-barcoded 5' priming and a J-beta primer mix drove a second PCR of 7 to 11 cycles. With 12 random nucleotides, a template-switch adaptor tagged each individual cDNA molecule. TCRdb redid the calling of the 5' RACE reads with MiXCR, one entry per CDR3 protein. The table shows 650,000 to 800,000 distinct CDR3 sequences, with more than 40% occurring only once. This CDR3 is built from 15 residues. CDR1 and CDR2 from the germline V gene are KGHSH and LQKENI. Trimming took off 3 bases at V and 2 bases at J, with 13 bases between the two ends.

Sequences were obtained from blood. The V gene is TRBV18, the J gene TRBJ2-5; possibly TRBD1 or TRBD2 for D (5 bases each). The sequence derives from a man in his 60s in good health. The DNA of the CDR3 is TGTGCCAGCTCACCGGGCGAGGGGATTCAAGAGACCCAGTACTTC. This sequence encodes CASSPGEGIQETQYF.